This TCR beta chain was identified during a study of T-cell memory formation after mild COVID-19. Looked up from germline, CDR1 is KGHDR and CDR2 is SFDVKD. The CDR3 contains 18 residues. V was pared by 6 bases and J by 0 bases, with 12 bases of the junction left unmatched. Study conclusions and caveats: Chiefly within CM and EM were the contracting CD4+ clones; CD8+ ones were within EMRA. Some SARS-CoV-2-responding clones were already detected in memory before infection. There was a balanced CD4/CD8 profile in clones contracting day 15 to 85, and later expanders leaned CD4+.

TCRdb fed the 5' RACE reads into MiXCR, producing one record per CDR3 protein. The data contain 250,000 to 300,000 distinct CDR3 sequences, around 15% of them singletons. For this clonotype: Its matching antigen is unknown.

The receptor comes from a man between 18 and 29 years old who had mild COVID-19 (a few samples of this study predate the infection). Cell type and time point are not known. This chain uses TRBV24-1 with TRBJ2-2, with TRBD1 matching over 7 bases. The sample consisted of PBMCs or a T cell subset sorted from them (not recorded which). Here the CDR3 DNA reads TGTGCCACCAGTTCGAGGACAGGAAAAACCGCGAACACCGGGGAGCTGTTTTTT. This translates into CATSSRTGKTANTGELFF.